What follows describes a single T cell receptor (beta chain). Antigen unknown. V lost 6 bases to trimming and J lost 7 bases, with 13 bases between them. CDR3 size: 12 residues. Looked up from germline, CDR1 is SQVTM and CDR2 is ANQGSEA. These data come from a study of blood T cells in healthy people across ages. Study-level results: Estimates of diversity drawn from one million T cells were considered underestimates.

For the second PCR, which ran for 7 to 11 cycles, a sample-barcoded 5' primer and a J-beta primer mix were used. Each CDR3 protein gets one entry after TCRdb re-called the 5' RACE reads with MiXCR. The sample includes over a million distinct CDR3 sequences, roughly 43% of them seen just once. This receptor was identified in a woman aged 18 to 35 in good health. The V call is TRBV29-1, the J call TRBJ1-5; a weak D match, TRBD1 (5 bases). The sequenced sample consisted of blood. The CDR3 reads CSVKVRDQPQHF. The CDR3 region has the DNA TGCAGCGTGAAAGTCCGGGACCAGCCCCAGCATTTT. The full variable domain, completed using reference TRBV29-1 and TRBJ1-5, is SAVISQKPSRDICQRGTSLTIQCQVDSQVTMMFWYRQQPGQSLTLIATANQGSEATYESGFVIDKFPISRPNLTFSTLTVSNMSPEDSSIYLCSVKVRDQPQHFGDGTRLSIL.